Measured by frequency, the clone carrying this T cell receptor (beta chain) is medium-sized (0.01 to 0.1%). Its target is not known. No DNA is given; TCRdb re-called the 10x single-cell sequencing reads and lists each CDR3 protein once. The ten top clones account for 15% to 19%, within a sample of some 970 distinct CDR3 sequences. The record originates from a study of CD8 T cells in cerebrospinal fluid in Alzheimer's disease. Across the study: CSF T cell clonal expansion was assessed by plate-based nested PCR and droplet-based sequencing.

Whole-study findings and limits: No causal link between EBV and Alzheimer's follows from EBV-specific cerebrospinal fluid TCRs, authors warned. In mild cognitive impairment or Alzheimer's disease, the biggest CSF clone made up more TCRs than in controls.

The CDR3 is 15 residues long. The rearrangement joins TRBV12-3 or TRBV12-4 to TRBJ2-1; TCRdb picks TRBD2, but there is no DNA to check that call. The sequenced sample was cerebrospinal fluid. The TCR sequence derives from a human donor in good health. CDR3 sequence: CASSTGLSSYNEQFF.